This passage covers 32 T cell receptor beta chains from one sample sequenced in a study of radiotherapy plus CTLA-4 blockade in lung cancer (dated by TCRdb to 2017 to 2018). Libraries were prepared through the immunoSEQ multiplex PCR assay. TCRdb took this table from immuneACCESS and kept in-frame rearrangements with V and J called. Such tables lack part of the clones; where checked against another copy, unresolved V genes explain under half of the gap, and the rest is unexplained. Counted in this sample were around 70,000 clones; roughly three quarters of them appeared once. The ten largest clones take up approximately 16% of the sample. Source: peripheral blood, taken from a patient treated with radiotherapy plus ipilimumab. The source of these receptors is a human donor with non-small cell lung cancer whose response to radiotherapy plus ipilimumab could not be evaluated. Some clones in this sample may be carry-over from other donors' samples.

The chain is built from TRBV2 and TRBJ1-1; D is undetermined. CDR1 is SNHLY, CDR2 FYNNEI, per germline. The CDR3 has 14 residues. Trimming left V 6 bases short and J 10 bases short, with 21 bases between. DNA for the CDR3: TGTGCCAGCAGAGACCACTGGGCCTCCGATGGAGCTTTCTTT. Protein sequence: CASRDHWASDGAFF.

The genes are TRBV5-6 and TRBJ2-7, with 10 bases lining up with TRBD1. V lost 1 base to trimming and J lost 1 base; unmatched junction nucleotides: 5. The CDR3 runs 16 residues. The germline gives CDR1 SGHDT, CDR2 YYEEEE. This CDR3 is CASSLPGTGESYEQYF. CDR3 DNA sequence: TGTGCCAGCAGCTTGCCGGGGACAGGGGAGTCCTACGAGCAGTACTTC.

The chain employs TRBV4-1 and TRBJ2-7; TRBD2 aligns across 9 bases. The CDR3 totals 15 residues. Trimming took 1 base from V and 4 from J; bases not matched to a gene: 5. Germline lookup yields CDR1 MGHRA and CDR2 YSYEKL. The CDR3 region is CASSQALAGVYEQYF. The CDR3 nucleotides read TGCGCCAGCAGCCAAGCATTAGCGGGGGTTTACGAGCAGTACTTC.

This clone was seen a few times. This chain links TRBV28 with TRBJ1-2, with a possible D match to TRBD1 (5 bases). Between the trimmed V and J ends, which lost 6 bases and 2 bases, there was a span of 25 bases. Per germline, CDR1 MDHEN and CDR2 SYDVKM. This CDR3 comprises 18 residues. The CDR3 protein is CASSSSLWRDGTNYGYTF. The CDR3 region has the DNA TGTGCCAGCAGCTCTTCCCTATGGAGGGATGGGACGAACTATGGCTACACCTTC.

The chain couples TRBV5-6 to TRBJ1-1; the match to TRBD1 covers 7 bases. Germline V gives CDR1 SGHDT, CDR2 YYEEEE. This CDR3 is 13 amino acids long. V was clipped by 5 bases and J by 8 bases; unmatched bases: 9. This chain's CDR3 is CASSTTGVLEAFF. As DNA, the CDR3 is TGTGCCAGCAGTACCACAGGGGTGCTAGAAGCTTTCTTT.

CDR3 nucleotides: TGTGCCAGCAGTGCCGGGTATTTGAGTCAGCCCCAGCATTTT. Residues: CASSAGYLSQPQHF. This chain links TRBV28 with TRBJ1-5; no clear D. This CDR3 spans 14 amino acids. With 5 bases removed from V and 6 bases from J, the gap between germline ends came to 14 bases. The germline V gene has CDR1 MDHEN and CDR2 SYDVKM.

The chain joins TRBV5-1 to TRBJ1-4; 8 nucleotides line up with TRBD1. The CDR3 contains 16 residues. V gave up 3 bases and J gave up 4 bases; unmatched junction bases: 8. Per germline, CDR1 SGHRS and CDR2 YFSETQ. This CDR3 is CASSSRPGQDNEKLFF. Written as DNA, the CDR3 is TGCGCCAGCAGCTCCCGCCCGGGACAGGATAATGAAAAACTGTTTTTT.

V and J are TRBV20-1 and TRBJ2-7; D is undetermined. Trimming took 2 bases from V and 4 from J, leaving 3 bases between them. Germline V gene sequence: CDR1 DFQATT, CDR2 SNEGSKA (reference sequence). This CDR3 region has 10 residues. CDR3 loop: CSARQYEQYF. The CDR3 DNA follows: TGCAGTGCTAGACAGTACGAGCAGTACTTC.

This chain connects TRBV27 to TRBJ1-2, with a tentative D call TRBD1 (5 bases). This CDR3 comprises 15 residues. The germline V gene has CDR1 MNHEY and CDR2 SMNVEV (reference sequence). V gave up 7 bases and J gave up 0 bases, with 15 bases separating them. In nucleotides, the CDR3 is TGTGCCAGCAAGGAAAGCTGGGGGGCTAACTATGGCTACACCTTC. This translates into CASKESWGANYGYTF.

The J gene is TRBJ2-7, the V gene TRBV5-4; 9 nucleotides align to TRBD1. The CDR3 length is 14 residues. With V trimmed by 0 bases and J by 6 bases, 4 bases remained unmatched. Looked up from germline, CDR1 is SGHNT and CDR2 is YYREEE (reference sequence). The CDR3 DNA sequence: TGTGCCAGCAGCTTGGAACAGGGGGCGGGCGAGCAGTACTTC. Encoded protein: CASSLEQGAGEQYF. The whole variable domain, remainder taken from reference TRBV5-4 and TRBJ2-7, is ETGVTQSPTHLIKTRGQQVTLRCSSQSGHNTVSWYQQALGQGPQFIFQYYREEENGRGNFPPRFSGLQFPNYSSELNVNALELDDSALYLCASSLEQGAGEQYFGPGTRLTVT.

The CDR3 sequence: CASSYRDRGYGYTF. CDR3 nucleotides: TGTGCCAGCAGTTACAGGGACAGAGGGTATGGCTACACCTTC. The rearrangement uses TRBV6-6 and TRBJ1-2, with 7 positions matching TRBD1. The V and J ends lost 2 bases and 5 bases, in that order; junction bases with no gene match: 5. Looked up from germline, CDR1 is MNHNY and CDR2 is SVGAGI (reference sequence). CDR3 length: 14 residues.

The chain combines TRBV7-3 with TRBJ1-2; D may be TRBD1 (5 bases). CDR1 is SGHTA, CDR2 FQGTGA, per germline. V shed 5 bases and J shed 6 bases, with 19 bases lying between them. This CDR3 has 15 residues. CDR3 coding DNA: TGTGCCAGCAGCCCATCAAACGGCAGGGCTAATGGCTACACCTTC. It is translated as CASSPSNGRANGYTF.

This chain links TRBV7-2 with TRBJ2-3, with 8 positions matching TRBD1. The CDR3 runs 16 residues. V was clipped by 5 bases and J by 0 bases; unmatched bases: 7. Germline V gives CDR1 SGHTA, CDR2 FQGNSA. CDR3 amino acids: CASSLSRGRSTDTQYF. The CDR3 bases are TGTGCCAGCAGCCTTTCCAGGGGGCGCAGCACAGATACGCAGTATTTT.

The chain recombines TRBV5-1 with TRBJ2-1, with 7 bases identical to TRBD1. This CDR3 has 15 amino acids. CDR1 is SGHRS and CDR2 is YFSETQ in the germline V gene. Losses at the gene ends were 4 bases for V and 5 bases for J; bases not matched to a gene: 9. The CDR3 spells CASSPPGGGDNEQFF. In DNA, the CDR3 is TGCGCCAGCAGCCCCCCAGGGGGTGGGGACAATGAGCAGTTCTTC.

DNA of the CDR3: TGTGCCATCAGTGGGACAGGGGGGACAAATAGTGGCTACACCTTC. It specifies CAISGTGGTNSGYTF. This rearrangement joins TRBV10-3 to TRBJ1-2; 10 nucleotides line up with TRBD1. CDR3 length: 15 residues. With V trimmed by 4 bases and J by 7 bases, 9 bases remained unmatched. Germline V CDR1 and CDR2: ENHRY, SYGVKD.

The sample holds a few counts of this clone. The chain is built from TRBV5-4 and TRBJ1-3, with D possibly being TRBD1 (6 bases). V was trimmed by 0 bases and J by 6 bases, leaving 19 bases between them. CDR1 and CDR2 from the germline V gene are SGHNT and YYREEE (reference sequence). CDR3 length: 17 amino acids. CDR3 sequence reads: CASSLEGGRMGENTIYF. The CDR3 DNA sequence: TGTGCCAGCAGCTTGGAAGGGGGTCGAATGGGAGAAAACACCATATATTTT.

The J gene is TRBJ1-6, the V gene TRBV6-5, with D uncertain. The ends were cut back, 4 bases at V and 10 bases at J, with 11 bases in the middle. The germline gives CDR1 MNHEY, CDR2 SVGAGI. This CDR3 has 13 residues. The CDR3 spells CASSSGFRSPLHF. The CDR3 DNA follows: TGTGCCAGCAGTTCGGGGTTTCGATCACCCCTCCACTTT.

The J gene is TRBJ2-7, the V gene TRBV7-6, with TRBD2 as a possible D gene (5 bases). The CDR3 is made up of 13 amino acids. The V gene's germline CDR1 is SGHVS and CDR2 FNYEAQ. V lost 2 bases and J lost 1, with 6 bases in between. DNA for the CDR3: TGTGCCAGCAGCTTAAGCGGATCCTACGAGCAGTACTTC. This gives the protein CASSLSGSYEQYF.

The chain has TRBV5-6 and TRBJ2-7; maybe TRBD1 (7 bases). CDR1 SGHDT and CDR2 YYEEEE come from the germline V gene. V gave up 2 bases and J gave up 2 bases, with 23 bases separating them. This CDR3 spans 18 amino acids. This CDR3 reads CASSFAITGTGEAYEQYF. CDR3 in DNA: TGTGCCAGCAGCTTCGCAATTACGGGCACAGGGGAGGCCTACGAGCAGTACTTC. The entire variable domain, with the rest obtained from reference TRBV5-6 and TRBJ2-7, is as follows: DAGVTQSPTHLIKTRGQQVTLRCSPKSGHDTVSWYQQALGQGPQFIFQYYEEEERQRGNFPDRFSGHQFPNYSSELNVNALLLGDSALYLCASSFAITGTGEAYEQYFGPGTRLTVT.

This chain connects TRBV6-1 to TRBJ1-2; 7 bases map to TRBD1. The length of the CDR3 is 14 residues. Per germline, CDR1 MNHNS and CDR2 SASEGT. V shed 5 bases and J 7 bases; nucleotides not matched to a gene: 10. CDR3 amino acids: CASSIDRVSSGYTF. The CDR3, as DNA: TGTGCCAGCAGTATTGACAGGGTCTCGAGTGGCTACACCTTC.

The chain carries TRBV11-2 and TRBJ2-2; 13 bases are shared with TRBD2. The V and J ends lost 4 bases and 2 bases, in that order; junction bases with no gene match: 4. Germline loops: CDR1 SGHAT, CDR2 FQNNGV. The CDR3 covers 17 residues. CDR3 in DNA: TGTGCCAGCAGCTCAAGACTAGCGGGGGGAAACACCGGGGAGCTGTTTTTT. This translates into CASSSRLAGGNTGELFF.

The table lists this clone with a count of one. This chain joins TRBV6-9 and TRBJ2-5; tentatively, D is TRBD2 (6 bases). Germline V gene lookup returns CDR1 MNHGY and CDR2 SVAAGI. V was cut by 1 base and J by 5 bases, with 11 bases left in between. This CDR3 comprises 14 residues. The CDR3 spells CASSYLESGETQYF. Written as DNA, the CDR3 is TGTGCCAGCAGTTATTTGGAGAGCGGGGAGACCCAGTACTTC.

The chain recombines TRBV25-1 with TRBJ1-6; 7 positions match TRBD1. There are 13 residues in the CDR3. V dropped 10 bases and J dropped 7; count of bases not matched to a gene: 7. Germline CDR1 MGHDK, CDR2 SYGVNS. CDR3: CATETGTNSPLHF. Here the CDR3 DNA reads TGTGCCACCGAGACAGGGACCAATTCACCCCTCCACTTT.

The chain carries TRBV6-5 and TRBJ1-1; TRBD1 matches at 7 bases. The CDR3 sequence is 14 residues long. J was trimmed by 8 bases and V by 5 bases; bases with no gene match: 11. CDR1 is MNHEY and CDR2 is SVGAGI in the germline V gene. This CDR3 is CASSLFRTGEEAFF. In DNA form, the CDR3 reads TGTGCCAGCAGTCTGTTTCGTACAGGGGAGGAAGCTTTCTTT.

The CDR3 region is CASSLAGGVGNEQFF. DNA for the CDR3: TGCGCCAGCAGCTTGGCAGGGGGCGTCGGCAATGAGCAGTTCTTC. The chain employs TRBV5-1 and TRBJ2-1; 8 nucleotides line up with TRBD1. The V gene's germline CDR1 is SGHRS and CDR2 YFSETQ. J was trimmed by 6 bases and V by 0 bases; bases with no gene match: 5. The CDR3 runs to 15 residues.

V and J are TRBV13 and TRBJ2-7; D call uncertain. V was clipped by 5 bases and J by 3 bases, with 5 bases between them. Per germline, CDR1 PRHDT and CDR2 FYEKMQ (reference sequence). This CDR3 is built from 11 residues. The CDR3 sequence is CASSAIYEQYF. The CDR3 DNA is TGTGCCAGCAGCGCGATCTACGAGCAGTACTTC. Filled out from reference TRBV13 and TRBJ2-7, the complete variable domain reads AAGVIQSPRHLIKEKRETATLKCYPIPRHDTVYWYQQGPGQDPQFLISFYEKMQSDKGSIPDRFSAQQFSDYHSELNMSSLELGDSALYFCASSAIYEQYFGPGTRLTVT.

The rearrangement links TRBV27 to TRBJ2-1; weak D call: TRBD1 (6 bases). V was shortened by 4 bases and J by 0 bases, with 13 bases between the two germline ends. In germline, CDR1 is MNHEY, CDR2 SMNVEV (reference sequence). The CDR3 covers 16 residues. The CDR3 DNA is TGTGCCAGCAGTTCTCTAAGGGGGAGCTCCTACAATGAGCAGTTCTTC. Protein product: CASSSLRGSSYNEQFF.

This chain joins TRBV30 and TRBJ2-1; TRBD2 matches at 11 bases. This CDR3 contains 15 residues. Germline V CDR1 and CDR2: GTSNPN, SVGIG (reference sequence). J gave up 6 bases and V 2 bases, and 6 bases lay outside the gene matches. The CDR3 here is CAWSSRLAGGNEQFF. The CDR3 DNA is TGTGCCTGGAGTTCGAGGCTAGCGGGGGGCAATGAGCAGTTCTTC.

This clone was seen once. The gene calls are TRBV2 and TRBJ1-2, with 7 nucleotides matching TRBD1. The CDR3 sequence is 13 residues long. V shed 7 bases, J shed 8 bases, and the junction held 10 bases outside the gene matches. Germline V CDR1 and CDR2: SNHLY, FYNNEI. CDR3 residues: CASTEQGRGGYTF. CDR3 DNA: TGTGCCAGCACCGAACAGGGGCGGGGAGGCTACACCTTC.

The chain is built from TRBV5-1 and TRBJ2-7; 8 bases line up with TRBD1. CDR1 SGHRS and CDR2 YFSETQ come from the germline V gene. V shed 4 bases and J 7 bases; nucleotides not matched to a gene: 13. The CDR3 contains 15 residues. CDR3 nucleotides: TGCGCCAGCAGCATGACAGGGGCCCCTAGGGGGGAGCAGTACTTC. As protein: CASSMTGAPRGEQYF.

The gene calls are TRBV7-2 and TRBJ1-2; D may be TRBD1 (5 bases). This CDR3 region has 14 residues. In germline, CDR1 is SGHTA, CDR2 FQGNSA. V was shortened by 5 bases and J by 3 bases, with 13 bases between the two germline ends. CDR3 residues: CASSKDTWDYGYTF. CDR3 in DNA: TGTGCCAGCAGCAAGGACACCTGGGACTATGGCTACACCTTC.

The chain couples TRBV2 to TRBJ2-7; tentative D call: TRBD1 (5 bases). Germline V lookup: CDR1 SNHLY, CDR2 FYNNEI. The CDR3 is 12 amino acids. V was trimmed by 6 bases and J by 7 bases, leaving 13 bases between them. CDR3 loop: CASSSGREEQYF. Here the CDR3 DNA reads TGTGCCAGCAGCTCAGGCAGGGAAGAGCAGTACTTC.